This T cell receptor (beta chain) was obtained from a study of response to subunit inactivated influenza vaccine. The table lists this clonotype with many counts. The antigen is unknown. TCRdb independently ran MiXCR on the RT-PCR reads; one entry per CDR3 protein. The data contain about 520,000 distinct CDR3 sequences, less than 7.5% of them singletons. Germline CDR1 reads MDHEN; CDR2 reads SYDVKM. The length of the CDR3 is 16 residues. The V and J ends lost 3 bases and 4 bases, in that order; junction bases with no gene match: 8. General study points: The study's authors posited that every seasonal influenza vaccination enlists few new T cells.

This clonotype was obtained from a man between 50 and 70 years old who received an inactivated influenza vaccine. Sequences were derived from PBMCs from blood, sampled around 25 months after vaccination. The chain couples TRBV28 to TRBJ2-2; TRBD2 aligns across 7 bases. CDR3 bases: TGTGCCAGCAGTTTGGTCGGGAGGCCCCTCACCGGGGAGCTGTTTTTT. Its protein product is CASSLVGRPLTGELFF.